This T cell receptor (beta chain) was observed in a study of T cells in Graves' hyperthyroidism and ophthalmopathy. Study-level points and caveats: The model's output predicted ophthalmopathy at a median of 6.5 months prior to onset.

CDR1 and CDR2 (germline): SGHDN, FVKESK. This CDR3 region has 12 residues. V lost 1 base to trimming and J lost 4 bases, with 4 bases between them. In its sample, this clonotype was seen many times. Antigen: not known. What was amplified from RNA transcripts were TCR beta CDR3 regions. A set of HTBI primers served as the primers for a first-round RT-PCR of the TCR CDR3. TCRdb ran MiXCR on the multiplex PCR reads and lists one entry per CDR3 protein. The table lists roughly 500,000 distinct CDR3 sequences, roughly 45% of them singletons. This TCR came from an adult woman with Graves' disease, either hyperthyroidism or ophthalmopathy (not recorded which). The specimen was peripheral blood or thyroid tissue (not recorded which). The chain carries TRBV14 and TRBJ2-5; no firm D call. CDR3: CASSQVRETQYF. In DNA, the CDR3 is TGTGCCAGCAGCCAAGTTCGAGAGACCCAGTACTTC.